Included here is one T cell receptor (beta chain) sequence, with context. Its antigen is not identified. Method: immunoSEQ multiplex PCR; TCRdb's copy keeps in-frame clones and lacks some. The data show a few million clones, with just under 95% seen just once and around 0.35% held by the top ten. This specimen comes from a study of shared clonotypes between healthy human individuals. About the research overall: Three plates were used per donor for CD4 naive, three for CD4 memory, two for CD8 naive and one for CD8 memory. Points from the study as a whole: Between a few donors, naive CD4 clonotypes were shared at a level of about 5%. Clonotype sharing among the donors was expected to vary with sequencing depth.

Trimming took 4 bases from V and 2 from J; bases not matched to a gene: 6. Germline V gene lookup returns CDR1 MDHEN and CDR2 SYDVKM. The CDR3 covers 15 residues. The receptor comes from a man aged 18 to 35 in good health. Some clones in this sample may be carry-over from other donors' samples. Sequenced: naive CD4+ T cells from PBMCs. Indicated subset: CD45RA+ positively selected. The J gene is TRBJ2-5, the V gene TRBV28; 8 bases are a match to TRBD1. CDR3: CASSSPRQGQETQYF. Written as DNA, the CDR3 is TGTGCCAGCAGTTCCCCCCGACAGGGGCAAGAGACCCAGTACTTC.